A single sample is the source of the 27 T cell receptor beta chains below, sequenced in a study of CD4 T cells in relation to SARS-CoV-2 and coronaviruses. Some clones are missing from TCRdb's copy, which holds only in-frame ones; the method was immunoSEQ multiplex PCR. The data show 25,000 to 35,000 clones, more than 65% seen once. Antigens for these TCRs are unknown. Sequenced: memory CD4+ T cells from PBMCs, cultured in vitro. These receptors originate from an adult with COVID-19.

About this clone: Within the sample, other DNA sequences also encode this same CDR3. The chain has TRBV19 and TRBJ2-6; D remains ambiguous. The V end lost 0 bases, the J end lost 7 bases, and 10 bases lay between the germline ends. Germline V gene sequence: CDR1 LNHDA, CDR2 SQIVND (reference sequence). The CDR3 has 15 amino acids. The DNA for the CDR3 is TGTGCCAGTAGTATAGAGGCGAGAGGAGCCAACGTCCTGACTTTC. Translating it yields CASSIEARGANVLTF.

The chain has TRBV11-3 and TRBJ2-2; 8 nucleotides match TRBD2. Losses at the gene ends were 2 bases for V and 5 bases for J; bases not matched to a gene: 7. The CDR3 is 16 residues long. CDR1 and CDR2 from the germline V gene are SGHNT and YENEEA. CDR3 region: CASSLRTSHDTGELFF. In DNA, the CDR3 is TGTGCCAGCAGCTTACGGACTAGCCACGATACCGGGGAGCTGTTTTTT.

V usage is TRBV6-6 and J usage is TRBJ2-3; D uncertain. CDR1 and CDR2 from the germline V gene are MNHNY and SVGAGI (reference sequence). Trimming cost V 8 bases and J 0 bases, with 12 bases left between them. The CDR3 contains 14 residues. CDR3 loop: CASSRGLSTDTQYF. The CDR3 DNA is TGTGCCAGCTCTAGAGGCCTTAGCACAGATACGCAGTATTTT.

The chain couples TRBV6-2 or TRBV6-3 to TRBJ2-7, with D unclear. V shed 6 bases and J shed 9 bases, with 18 bases lying between them. The CDR3 spans 13 residues. The germline V gene has CDR1 MNHEY and CDR2 SVGEGT. The CDR3 DNA sequence: TGTGCCAGCAGCCCCGGGCCGCGCCTCGGGCAGTACTTC. The encoded protein is CASSPGPRLGQYF.

The chain recombines TRBV28 with TRBJ1-1, with TRBD1 identical over 7 bases. Germline V gene lookup returns CDR1 MDHEN and CDR2 SYDVKM. J gave up 0 bases and V 10 bases, and 11 bases lay outside the gene matches. The CDR3 runs to 15 residues. The CDR3 sequence: CATDSPGQLNTEAFF. CDR3 in DNA: TGTGCCACCGACTCCCCGGGACAGCTGAACACTGAAGCTTTCTTT.

The CDR3 bases are TGTGCCAGCAGCCCCGGTCCTTATGTCGGGGAGCTGTTTTTT. It codes for CASSPGPYVGELFF. V gene TRBV7-3 combines with J gene TRBJ2-2; no clear D. Trimming took off 5 bases at V and 7 bases at J, with 14 bases between the two ends. Germline CDR1 reads SGHTA; CDR2 reads FQGTGA. The CDR3 length is 14 residues.

As concerns this clone: The junction departs from the called germline gene at one end, perhaps through a read error. The rearrangement uses TRBV18 and TRBJ2-6; D call uncertain. This CDR3 has 14 amino acids. Germline assignment: CDR1 KGHSH and CDR2 LQKENI. This chain's CDR3 is CASSPPSEANVLTF. CDR3 DNA sequence: TGTGCCAGCTCACCACCTTCTGAGGCCAACGTCCTGACTTTC.

This clone was detected only once. The rearrangement joins TRBV9 to TRBJ2-5; 9 positions match TRBD1. This CDR3 has 17 amino acids. J gave up 0 bases and V 0 bases, and 6 bases lay outside the gene matches. Germline values: CDR1 SGDLS, CDR2 YYNGEE. The CDR3 sequence is CASSVGTTGGDQETQYF. The CDR3 DNA is TGTGCCAGCAGCGTAGGAACGACAGGGGGAGACCAAGAGACCCAGTACTTC.

The chain uses TRBV6-5 and TRBJ2-7; D uncertain. Trimming stripped 2 bases from V and 6 bases from J, with 14 bases between. Per the germline V gene, CDR1 is MNHEY and CDR2 is SVGAGI. The CDR3 is 14 residues long. CDR3: CASSYRGPSSEQYF. In nucleotides, the CDR3 is TGTGCCAGCAGTTACCGCGGACCCTCGTCCGAGCAGTACTTC.

The CDR3 sequence: CASSFGGHYNEQFF. The CDR3 DNA sequence: TGTGCCAGCAGCTTTGGTGGACATTACAATGAGCAGTTCTTC. V usage is TRBV5-6 and J usage is TRBJ2-1; D possibly corresponds to TRBD1 (5 bases). Germline values: CDR1 SGHDT, CDR2 YYEEEE. The CDR3 loop spans 14 amino acids. V dropped 2 bases and J dropped 4 bases, with 10 bases sitting between them.

The genes are TRBV28 and TRBJ2-1, with 11 bases lining up with TRBD2. The junction had 6 bases not matched to a gene; V was cut back by 2 bases and J by 9 bases. Germline V gene sequence: CDR1 MDHEN, CDR2 SYDVKM. The CDR3 is 15 residues long. The CDR3 nucleotides read TGTGCCAGCAGTTTAGTAGCGGGAGGGCTCTCTGAGCAGTTCTTC. It codes for CASSLVAGGLSEQFF. Combining the CDR3 with reference TRBV28 and TRBJ2-1 gives the whole variable domain DVKVTQSSRYLVKRTGEKVFLECVQDMDHENMFWYRQDPGLGLRLIYFSYDVKMKEKGDIPEGYSVSREKKERFSLILESASTNQTSMYLCASSLVAGGLSEQFFGPGTRLTVL.

The chain is built from TRBV5-6 and TRBJ2-3; 9 bases are a match to TRBD2. CDR3 length: 16 residues. The germline gives CDR1 SGHDT, CDR2 YYEEEE. Trimming removed 4 bases from V and 6 bases from J; junction bases left unmatched: 12. CDR3 residues: CASSMGFGGRADTQYF. The CDR3 DNA reads as TGTGCCAGCAGCATGGGGTTTGGCGGGAGGGCCGATACGCAGTATTTT.

The chain uses TRBV9 and TRBJ2-1; 10 bases align to TRBD2. Per the germline V gene, CDR1 is SGDLS and CDR2 is YYNGEE. V was clipped by 1 base and J by 7 bases; unmatched bases: 2. The CDR3 has 14 amino acids. The CDR3 DNA sequence: TGTGCCAGCAGCGTACTAGCGGGAGCAAATGAGCAGTTCTTC. Translating it yields CASSVLAGANEQFF.

This clone appeared a single time. This chain connects TRBV19 to TRBJ2-1, with 13 bases matching TRBD2. Losses at the gene ends were 5 bases for V and 8 bases for J; bases not matched to a gene: 6. This CDR3 contains 15 residues. Germline CDR1 and CDR2: LNHDA and SQIVND (reference sequence). This CDR3 reads CASSPGLAGADEQFF. The DNA for the CDR3 is TGTGCCAGTAGTCCTGGACTAGCGGGAGCGGATGAGCAGTTCTTC.

The chain is built from TRBV18 and TRBJ2-5; D unclear. V was pared by 2 bases and J by 2 bases, with 12 bases between. The V gene's germline CDR1 is KGHSH and CDR2 LQKENI. The CDR3 covers 15 residues. Here the CDR3 DNA reads TGTGCCAGCTCACCATCTTCGGTTACACAAGAGACCCAGTACTTC. It codes for CASSPSSVTQETQYF.

This chain links TRBV11-3 with TRBJ2-1; D may be TRBD2 (6 bases). V was cut by 0 bases and J by 0 bases, with 15 bases left in between. Germline lookup yields CDR1 SGHNT and CDR2 YENEEA. The CDR3 sequence is 18 residues long. The CDR3 reads CASSLDRWGVSSYNEQFF. Written as DNA, the CDR3 is TGTGCCAGCAGCTTAGATCGGTGGGGGGTTAGCTCCTACAATGAGCAGTTCTTC. Combining the CDR3 with reference TRBV11-3 and TRBJ2-1 gives the whole variable domain EAGVVQSPRYKIIEKKQPVAFWCNPISGHNTLYWYLQNLGQGPELLIRYENEEAVDDSQLPKDRFSAERLKGVDSTLKIQPAELGDSAVYLCASSLDRWGVSSYNEQFFGPGTRLTVL.

The rearrangement uses TRBV12-3 or TRBV12-4 and TRBJ1-5, with TRBD1 identical over 10 bases. V shed 5 bases, J shed 11 bases, and the junction held 6 bases outside the gene matches. This CDR3 comprises 13 residues. CDR3: CASSPGTGVAQHF. Here the CDR3 DNA reads TGTGCCAGCAGTCCCGGGACAGGGGTAGCCCAGCATTTT.

J is TRBJ1-3 and V is TRBV18, with D hard to call. V gave up 4 bases and J gave up 0 bases, with 13 bases separating them. Per the germline V gene, CDR1 is KGHSH and CDR2 is LQKENI. The CDR3 is made up of 16 amino acids. The CDR3 coding sequence is TGTGCCAGCTCACTGGGAAGGATGGGCTCTGGAAACACCATATATTTT. Its translation is CASSLGRMGSGNTIYF.

The chain is built from TRBV6-5 and TRBJ2-3, with TRBD1 identical over 10 bases. This CDR3 contains 13 residues. Germline assignment: CDR1 MNHEY and CDR2 SVGAGI. J lost 4 bases, V lost 8 bases, and 3 bases had no gene match. This CDR3 reads CASGDRGADTQYF. The CDR3 DNA follows: TGTGCCAGCGGGGACAGGGGAGCAGATACGCAGTATTTT.

This clone was recorded once. The V and J genes are TRBV12-3 or TRBV12-4 and TRBJ2-5; D not resolved. CDR3 length: 12 residues. Trimming stripped 3 bases from V and 2 bases from J, with 4 bases between. DNA for the CDR3: TGTGCCAGCAGTTTCGGGCAAGAGACCCAGTACTTC. Protein sequence: CASSFGQETQYF.

This clone was recorded only once. The chain has TRBV9 and TRBJ1-2, with 7 positions matching TRBD1. V dropped 10 bases and J dropped 7; count of bases not matched to a gene: 16. The CDR3 runs to 14 residues. The germline CDR1 and CDR2 sequences are SGDLS and YYNGEE. CDR3 DNA sequence: TGTGCCTCGGGAGCCGGGACAGCGAATTCTGGCTACACCTTC. Protein product: CASGAGTANSGYTF. Together with reference TRBV9 and TRBJ1-2, the CDR3 gives the full variable domain: DSGVTQTPKHLITATGQRVTLRCSPRSGDLSVYWYQQSLDQGLQFLIQYYNGEERAKGNILERFSAQQFPDLHSELNLSSLELGDSALYFCASGAGTANSGYTFGSGTRLTVV.

This clone was detected only a few times. V and J are TRBV7-3 and TRBJ1-1, with D maybe TRBD1 (6 bases). The V gene lost 2 bases and the J gene lost 10 bases, with 23 bases spanning the gap. The CDR3 covers 16 residues. CDR1 SGHTA and CDR2 FQGTGA come from the germline V gene. CDR3 coding DNA: TGTGCCAGCAGCTTAGTGGGTCCAGGGGAAGGGCCGCCAGCTTTCTTT. This sequence encodes CASSLVGPGEGPPAFF.

V and J are TRBV3-1 (or the pseudogene TRBV3-2) and TRBJ2-1; D not resolved. CDR1 LGHDT and CDR2 YNNKEL come from the germline V gene (reference sequence). The CDR3 has 13 amino acids. V was cut by 5 bases and J by 8 bases, with 13 bases left in between. The CDR3 loop reads CASSARRWDEQFF. The CDR3 bases are TGTGCCAGCAGCGCTAGACGATGGGATGAGCAGTTCTTC.

The count of this clone is one. The chain carries TRBV2 and TRBJ2-7; TRBD1 agrees at 7 bases. The CDR3 contains 14 residues. Unmatched junction bases numbered 6, after V lost 6 bases and J lost 1 base. Germline loops: CDR1 SNHLY, CDR2 FYNNEI. As DNA, the CDR3 is TGTGCCAGCAGGGAGGACAGGAGGTCCTACGAGCAGTACTTC. It codes for CASREDRRSYEQYF.

The V gene is TRBV18, the J gene TRBJ2-3; 7 nucleotides align to TRBD1. Germline CDR1 is KGHSH and CDR2 is LQKENI. The length of the CDR3 is 15 residues. V shed 6 bases, J shed 3 bases, and the junction held 9 bases outside the gene matches. CDR3 sequence reads: CASSAQGQRTDTQYF. The CDR3 DNA sequence: TGTGCCAGCTCGGCCCAGGGACAGAGGACAGATACGCAGTATTTT.

The CDR3 here is CSAGTGNQPQHF. The CDR3 DNA sequence: TGCAGCGCCGGGACCGGTAATCAGCCCCAGCATTTT. The V gene is TRBV29-1, the J gene TRBJ1-5; maybe TRBD1 (5 bases). Germline V gene sequence: CDR1 SQVTM, CDR2 ANQGSEA. This CDR3 has 12 amino acids. The V end lost 7 bases, the J end lost 4 bases, and 11 bases lay between the germline ends.

This chain links TRBV20-1 with TRBJ2-7, with D possibly matching TRBD1 (6 bases). The CDR3 is 13 residues long. Germline CDR1 and CDR2: DFQATT and SNEGSKA (reference sequence). V was pared by 3 bases and J by 1 base, with 10 bases between. CDR3: CSASLDRSYEQYF. The CDR3 nucleotides are TGCAGTGCTAGTCTTGACAGGTCCTACGAGCAGTACTTC.